Below, 30 T cell receptor beta chains from the same sample are listed, as sequenced in a study of blood T cells in healthy people across ages. The second PCR ran roughly 7 to 11 cycles with a sample-barcoded 5' primer and J-beta primers. From the 5' RACE reads, TCRdb called clonotypes with MiXCR, one entry per CDR3 protein. The sample consists of 650,000 to 1,000,000 distinct CDR3 sequences, about 34% of them appearing once. Sequencing was done on a sample of blood. These receptors originate from a man aged 18-30 years in good health.

This clonotype occurred a few times. V gene TRBV10-3 combines with J gene TRBJ2-5, with D maybe TRBD2 (6 bases). Germline V lookup: CDR1 ENHRY, CDR2 SYGVKD. With 6 bases removed from V and 4 bases from J, the gap between germline ends came to 9 bases. This CDR3 has 12 residues. This CDR3 is CAIRDYGETQYF. CDR3 coding DNA: TGTGCCATCAGGGACTATGGAGAGACCCAGTACTTC.

This clonotype was seen at least ten times. The rearrangement links TRBV10-3 to TRBJ2-5, with D tentatively TRBD1 or TRBD2 (5 bases each). Trimming removed 3 bases from V and 5 bases from J, with 10 bases in between. The CDR3 runs 13 residues. Looked up from germline, CDR1 is ENHRY and CDR2 is SYGVKD. CDR3 in DNA: TGTGCCATCAGTGAAGGGACGGAGGAGACCCAGTACTTC. It is translated as CAISEGTEETQYF.

This chain uses TRBV27 with TRBJ2-1, with D unresolved. The germline V and J ends were trimmed by 2 bases and 4 bases, with 15 bases remaining between them. Germline-derived CDR1 and CDR2 are MNHEY and SMNVEV (reference sequence). The CDR3 has 16 residues. The CDR3 DNA follows: TGTGCCAGCAGTTTAGGCGTTAGGGCCACATACAATGAGCAGTTCTTC. Amino acid sequence: CASSLGVRATYNEQFF.

This clonotype was found a few times. This chain connects TRBV4-3 to TRBJ2-1, with 9 bases identical to TRBD2. Germline trimming cut 0 bases from V and 4 bases from J; bases unmatched to any gene: 7. The CDR3 consists of 17 residues. The germline V gene encodes CDR1 LGHNA and CDR2 YSLEER. CDR3 loop: CASSQEVQAGGYNEQFF. For the CDR3, the DNA is TGCGCCAGCAGCCAAGAGGTCCAGGCGGGGGGGTACAATGAGCAGTTCTTC.

This clonotype has a handful of counts. The V call is TRBV28, the J call TRBJ1-2, with D perhaps TRBD1 (5 bases). V was cut by 2 bases and J by 4 bases, with 8 bases left in between. Looked up from germline, CDR1 is MDHEN and CDR2 is SYDVKM. The CDR3 runs to 13 residues. CDR3 region: CASSLRGPYGYTF. CDR3 nucleotide sequence: TGTGCCAGCAGTTTACGGGGACCCTATGGCTACACCTTC.

This chain connects TRBV27 to TRBJ2-3, with D unresolved. The CDR3 sequence is 13 residues long. The V end was cut by 3 bases, the J end by 4 bases, with 8 bases between. CDR1 is MNHEY, CDR2 SMNVEV, per germline (reference sequence). The CDR3 coding sequence is TGTGCCAGCAGTTTCTCGAAGCCAGATACGCAGTATTTT. Translation: CASSFSKPDTQYF.

This clonotype was seen only a few times. The chain combines TRBV5-7 with TRBJ2-7, with D unresolved. TRBV5-7 is labeled an ORF, and its function is uncertain. This CDR3 is built from 14 residues. With 1 base removed from V and 0 bases from J, the gap between germline ends came to 8 bases. This chain's CDR3 is CASSLKGLSYEQYF. CDR3 nucleotides: TGTGCCAGCAGCTTGAAGGGCCTCTCCTACGAGCAGTACTTC.

This clonotype was seen more than once but under ten times. The genes are TRBV4-3 and TRBJ2-7; 8 nucleotides align to TRBD2. J was trimmed by 4 bases and V by 2 bases; bases with no gene match: 1. CDR3 length: 13 amino acids. Looked up from germline, CDR1 is LGHNA and CDR2 is YSLEER. CDR3 coding DNA: TGCGCCAGCAGCCAACGACTAGCGTACGAGCAGTACTTC. Translation gives CASSQRLAYEQYF.

J is TRBJ2-7 and V is TRBV6-2 or TRBV6-3, with 8 nucleotides matching TRBD2. Germline V gene data show CDR1 as MNHEY and CDR2 as SVGEGT. V gave up 4 bases and J gave up 1 base; unmatched junction bases: 12. The CDR3 runs 17 residues. CDR3 region: CASSFPVPGTRSYEQYF. In DNA form, the CDR3 reads TGTGCCAGCAGTTTCCCGGTCCCCGGGACTAGATCCTACGAGCAGTACTTC.

On this clonotype: A read error may explain this, as a much larger clone is one base away. The chain joins TRBV12-3 or TRBV12-4 to TRBJ2-5; TRBD2 matches at 7 bases. The CDR3 loop spans 15 amino acids. With 1 base clipped from V and 6 bases from J, the junction kept 8 bases outside the gene matches. The CDR3 region is CASSLGAGREKTQYF. Here the CDR3 DNA reads TGTGCCAGCAGTTTAGGGGCAGGGAGGGAAAAGACCCAGTACTTC.

This clonotype was detected a few times. This chain connects TRBV3-1 to TRBJ2-1; D is unresolved. CDR3 length: 13 amino acids. The V end lost 1 base, the J end lost 9 bases, and 10 bases lay between the germline ends. The V gene's germline CDR1 is LGHDT and CDR2 YNNKEL (reference sequence). CDR3 DNA: TGTGCCAGCAGCCAAGTGGTCAGTAGTGAGCAGTTCTTC. Translating it yields CASSQVVSSEQFF.

In DNA, the CDR3 is TGTGCCAGCAGCCACGACCTTAACAATGAGCAGTTCTTC. It translates to CASSHDLNNEQFF. The rearrangement uses TRBV5-6 and TRBJ2-1; D ambiguous. The CDR3 has 13 residues. In germline, CDR1 is SGHDT, CDR2 YYEEEE. The V gene lost 4 bases and the J gene lost 5 bases, with 10 bases spanning the gap.

This clonotype was seen a few times. The gene calls are TRBV20-1 and TRBJ2-3; 8 nucleotides agree with TRBD1. Trimming removed 4 bases from V and 2 bases from J; junction bases left unmatched: 2. Germline CDR1 and CDR2: DFQATT and SNEGSKA (reference sequence). The CDR3 totals 13 residues. The CDR3 coding sequence is TGCAGTGCTAATCAGGGGGCCACAGATACGCAGTATTTT. Encoded protein: CSANQGATDTQYF.

The rearrangement joins TRBV6-5 to TRBJ2-1, with D tentatively TRBD1 (5 bases). The CDR3 contains 16 residues. CDR1 is MNHEY, CDR2 SVGAGI, per germline. Trimming pared 0 bases from V and 0 bases from J, leaving 9 bases between. CDR3 residues: CASSYSRGSSYNEQFF. In DNA, the CDR3 is TGTGCCAGCAGTTACTCAAGGGGTAGCTCCTACAATGAGCAGTTCTTC.

In this sample, this clonotype turned up many times. The chain joins TRBV5-6 to TRBJ2-7; weak D call: TRBD1 (6 bases). The germline V gene encodes CDR1 SGHDT and CDR2 YYEEEE. The CDR3 runs to 16 residues. Trimming took 4 bases from V and 2 from J, leaving 19 bases between them. The CDR3 spells CASSLGPARGTYEQYF. DNA for the CDR3: TGTGCCAGCAGCCTTGGGCCAGCCAGGGGAACCTACGAGCAGTACTTC.

The chain is built from TRBV30 and TRBJ1-4; the match to TRBD1 covers 8 bases. Germline trimming cut 5 bases from V and 6 bases from J; bases unmatched to any gene: 8. Germline V gives CDR1 GTSNPN, CDR2 SVGIG (reference sequence). The CDR3 is made up of 14 amino acids. CDR3 nucleotides: TGTGCCTGGGGTACAGGGGGATCGGATGAAAAACTGTTTTTT. Its protein product is CAWGTGGSDEKLFF.

This clonotype has a single count. This chain links TRBV9 with TRBJ2-2, with 8 nucleotides matching TRBD2. The CDR3 has 18 residues. Germline values: CDR1 SGDLS, CDR2 YYNGEE. V lost 1 base and J lost 4; bases outside the gene matches: 12. CDR3: CASSVTAGGPVPTGELFF. Here the CDR3 DNA reads TGTGCCAGCAGCGTAACGGCGGGGGGCCCAGTTCCCACCGGGGAGCTGTTTTTT.

This clonotype showed up just a few times. This chain uses TRBV5-6 with TRBJ2-7, with 12 bases fitting TRBD2. V gave up 2 bases and J gave up 7 bases; unmatched junction bases: 10. The V gene's germline CDR1 is SGHDT and CDR2 YYEEEE. CDR3 length: 16 residues. This chain's CDR3 is CASSFMLAGGPSEQYF. The CDR3 DNA follows: TGTGCCAGCAGCTTTATGCTAGCGGGGGGGCCAAGTGAGCAGTACTTC.

The gene calls are TRBV29-1 and TRBJ2-1; D unclear. V lost 7 bases to trimming and J lost 7 bases, with 17 bases between them. CDR1 and CDR2 (germline): SQVTM, ANQGSEA. This CDR3 has 13 amino acids. The CDR3 is CSGFLGRRNEQFF. The CDR3 nucleotides read TGCAGCGGTTTTCTAGGGCGAAGGAATGAGCAGTTCTTC.

V is TRBV20-1 and J is TRBJ2-5, with D uncertain. The CDR3 runs 13 residues. Germline CDR1 is DFQATT and CDR2 is SNEGSKA (reference sequence). Trimming took off 3 bases at V and 11 bases at J, with 19 bases between the two ends. CDR3 residues: CSASGPGYNEQYF. The CDR3 DNA sequence: TGCAGTGCTAGTGGGCCAGGTTACAATGAGCAGTACTTC.

The chain joins TRBV5-1 to TRBJ2-5, with 13 bases that match TRBD2. The CDR3 sequence is 17 residues long. CDR1 SGHRS and CDR2 YFSETQ come from the germline V gene. V shed 2 bases, J shed 1 base, and the junction held 5 bases outside the gene matches. The CDR3 region is CASSFGTSGDFQETQYF. CDR3 in DNA: TGCGCCAGCAGCTTCGGGACTAGCGGGGACTTCCAAGAGACCCAGTACTTC.

The rearrangement links TRBV20-1 to TRBJ1-2, with unresolved D. There are 12 residues in the CDR3. V was cut by 5 bases and J by 3 bases, with 10 bases left in between. Germline V gene sequence: CDR1 DFQATT, CDR2 SNEGSKA (reference sequence). CDR3 DNA sequence: TGCAGTGCTGAGACCCCGGACTATGGCTACACCTTC. As protein: CSAETPDYGYTF.

The CDR3 here is CASSSLTGTYYEQYF. In DNA form, the CDR3 reads TGTGCCAGCAGTAGCCTGACAGGAACTTACTACGAGCAGTACTTC. The chain couples TRBV7-9 to TRBJ2-5; D is possibly TRBD1 (6 bases). The J call is in doubt because the DNA end fits TRBJ2-7 better. The CDR3 is 15 amino acids. Germline CDR1 reads SEHNR; CDR2 reads FQNEAQ (reference sequence).

The rearrangement links TRBV20-1 to TRBJ2-2; tentatively, D is TRBD1 or TRBD2 (6 bases each). The germline V gene has CDR1 DFQATT and CDR2 SNEGSKA (reference sequence). V lost 3 bases to trimming and J lost 4 bases, with 15 bases between them. The CDR3 spans 15 residues. The CDR3: CSARSTGAGTGELFF. The CDR3, as DNA: TGCAGTGCTAGGTCCACGGGGGCTGGCACCGGGGAGCTGTTTTTT.

In its sample, this clonotype was seen once. A read error may produce the germline difference seen at one junction end. The rearrangement links TRBV9 to TRBJ2-3; a weak D match, TRBD1 (5 bases). The CDR3 consists of 16 residues. Germline V lookup: CDR1 SGDLS, CDR2 YYNGEE. The CDR3 DNA follows: TGTGCCAGCAACGTAGGGGCTAGTCGTAGCACAGATACGCAGTATTTT. This codes for CASNVGASRSTDTQYF.

This clonotype was detected only a few times. The rearrangement uses TRBV28 and TRBJ2-4; 14 positions agree with TRBD2. Germline trimming cut 5 bases from V and 5 bases from J; bases unmatched to any gene: 11. Germline-derived CDR1 and CDR2 are MDHEN and SYDVKM. The CDR3 runs 18 residues. DNA for the CDR3: TGTGCCAGCAGTCCGACTAGCGGGGGGGCCGGGACTCAAAACATTCAGTACTTC. Translation: CASSPTSGGAGTQNIQYF.

Concerning this clonotype: This sequence may be a read error, since a much larger clone differs from it by one base. The V and J genes are TRBV6-5 and TRBJ2-3; D is undetermined. The CDR3 is 15 amino acids. V lost 4 bases and J 3 bases, leaving 14 bases between the germline ends. Per germline, CDR1 MNHEY and CDR2 SVGAGI. For the CDR3, the DNA is TGTGCCAGCAGTTCCCGTATGGGTCGGACAGATACGCAGTATTTT. Its translation is CASSSRMGRTDTQYF.

V gene TRBV4-3 combines with J gene TRBJ1-2, with TRBD1 matching 10 bases. The CDR3 consists of 14 residues. Germline V lookup: CDR1 LGHNA, CDR2 YSLEER. The V segment lost 5 bases and the J segment 4 bases; nucleotides outside the gene matches: 4. The CDR3: CASSIRTGGYGYTF. CDR3 nucleotides: TGCGCCAGCAGCATTAGGACAGGGGGCTATGGCTACACCTTC.

The V call is TRBV2, the J call TRBJ2-1; 7 bases fit TRBD2. Trimming at V came to 7 bases and at J to 1 base, leaving 13 bases not matched to a gene. CDR1 is SNHLY and CDR2 is FYNNEI in the germline V gene. CDR3 length: 17 amino acids. This CDR3 is CASMGGGKMGSYNEQFF. The CDR3 nucleotides are TGTGCCAGCATGGGGGGGGGAAAAATGGGATCCTACAATGAGCAGTTCTTC.

The chain employs TRBV4-3 and TRBJ2-3, with 10 positions matching TRBD2. CDR1 is LGHNA, CDR2 YSLEER, per germline. V dropped 3 bases and J dropped 4; count of bases not matched to a gene: 10. CDR3 size: 17 residues. In DNA form, the CDR3 reads TGCGCCAGCAGCCAGGAGGCCCTAGCGGGGGCTCCAGATACGCAGTATTTT. Its protein is CASSQEALAGAPDTQYF.